This is a list of T cell receptor beta chains from one sample in a study of metastatic and nonmetastatic thyroid tumors. TCRdb re-clonotyped the PCR reads via MiXCR. The table shows around 16,000 clones, with approximately 24% occurring only once. What was sequenced was tumor tissue. The receptors originated from a male donor with papillary thyroid cancer or a benign thyroid nodule (not recorded which). Some clones in this sample may be carry-over from other donors' samples. The conserved cysteine and the conserved F or W are not part of the CDR3 here. Each record gives: clone size, V gene, CDR3 protein. Size values are once, few and many counts, or a class for expanded clones, and some rows have none.

NA,TRBV2,ASRGRKASVSYEQY
many,TRBV11-2,ASSFTTGGKLF
NA,TRBV11-1,ASSPQATSYNEQF
NA,TRBV5-1,ASNRGFTYTQY
many,TRBV5-6,ASSLRWVGRDTGELF
NA,TRBV11-2,ASSLFGTGDPYEQY
many,TRBV7-2,ASSLTVNTGELF
NA,TRBV20-1,SAPGPRRGNTIY
NA,TRBV6-2/TRBV6-3,ASSYETETGSPIH
many,TRBV9,ASSVRTNTEAF
NA,TRBV20-1,SAREQGVGSYEQY
many,TRBV7-2,ASSLVAGARGNEQF
NA,TRBV20-1,SARLLMTDFANYGYT
many,TRBV6-2/TRBV6-3,ASSPPQKGTF
medium-sized,TRBV20-1,SASGGGRTDTQY
many,TRBV30,AWPCREKLF
medium-sized,TRBV9,ASSAQKGPSYEQY
few,TRBV12-3/TRBV12-4,ASSFQGGEQY
many,TRBV5-1,ASSSPGQGNTIY
many,TRBV3-1,ASARGRSGEQY
NA,TRBV6-5,ASSYSARLWDTQY
NA,TRBV7-6,ASSREGGIQGDKGYGYT
NA,TRBV30,AWSVRGNQPQH
NA,TRBV7-3,ASSLRQDHTSGNTIY
many,TRBV14,ASFPGGRTYEQY
few,TRBV24-1,ATRGLGSYNEQF
few,TRBV6-5,ASSSSAGGTELDGELF
many,TRBV7-2,ASSLKTGGGNEQF
NA,TRBV15,ATSRGQGMSDSPLH
NA,TRBV5-1,ASSRGGGTRYTGELF
few,TRBV12-3/TRBV12-4,ASRLQGLGYT
many,TRBV20-1,SASIARGPGDTQY
many,TRBV18,ASSKQDLSGNTIY
large,TRBV6-5,ASSYEAGLNSPLH
few,TRBV27,ASSSTITGTGGYYGYT
NA,TRBV6-1,ASSLWTSNSPLH
medium-sized,TRBV19,ASSIEFPGWNKNSPLH
many,TRBV20-1,SALRDGTYEQY